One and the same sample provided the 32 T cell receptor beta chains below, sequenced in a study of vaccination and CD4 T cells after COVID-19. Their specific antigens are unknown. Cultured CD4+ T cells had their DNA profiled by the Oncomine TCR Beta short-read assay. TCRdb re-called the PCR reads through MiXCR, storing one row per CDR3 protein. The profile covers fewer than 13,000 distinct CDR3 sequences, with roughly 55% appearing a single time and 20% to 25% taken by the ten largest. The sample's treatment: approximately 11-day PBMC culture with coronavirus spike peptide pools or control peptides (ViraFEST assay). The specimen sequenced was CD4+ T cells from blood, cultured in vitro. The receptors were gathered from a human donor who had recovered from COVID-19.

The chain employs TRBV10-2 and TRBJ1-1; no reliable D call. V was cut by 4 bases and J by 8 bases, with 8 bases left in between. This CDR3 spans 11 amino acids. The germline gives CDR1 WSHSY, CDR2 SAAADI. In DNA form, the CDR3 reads TGCGCCAGCAGTGCAGGTCAGGAAGCTTTCTTT. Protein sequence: CASSAGQEAFF.

The CDR3 sequence: CASKGGRGPSGELFF. CDR3 in DNA: TGTGCCAGTAAGGGAGGCAGGGGCCCCAGCGGGGAGCTGTTTTTT. The J gene is TRBJ2-2, the V gene TRBV19, with D perhaps being TRBD1 or TRBD2 (6 bases each). Germline V CDR1 and CDR2: LNHDA, SQIVND (reference sequence). Trimming pared 7 bases from V and 7 bases from J, leaving 19 bases between. The CDR3 spans 15 residues. Together with reference TRBV19 and TRBJ2-2, the CDR3 gives the full variable domain: DGGITQSPKYLFRKEGQNVTLSCEQNLNHDAMYWYRQDPGQGLRLIYYSQIVNDFQKGDIAEGYSVSREKKESFPLTVTSAQKNPTAFYLCASKGGRGPSGELFFGEGSRLTVL.

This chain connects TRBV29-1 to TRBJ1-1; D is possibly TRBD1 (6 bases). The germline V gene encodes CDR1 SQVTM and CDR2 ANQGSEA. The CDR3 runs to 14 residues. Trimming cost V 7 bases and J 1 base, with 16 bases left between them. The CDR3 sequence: CSGASRGGNTEAFF. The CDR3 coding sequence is TGCAGCGGGGCCAGCAGGGGAGGGAACACTGAAGCTTTCTTT.

The CDR3 protein is CASSYNAGYNEQYF. CDR3 sequence (DNA): TGTGCCAGCAGTTACAATGCCGGTTATAACGAGCAGTACTTC. The chain links TRBV6-2 or TRBV6-3 to TRBJ2-7; D gene unclear. This CDR3 comprises 14 residues. The germline CDR1 and CDR2 sequences are MNHEY and SVGEGT. V lost 2 bases, J lost 5 bases, and 13 bases lay in between.

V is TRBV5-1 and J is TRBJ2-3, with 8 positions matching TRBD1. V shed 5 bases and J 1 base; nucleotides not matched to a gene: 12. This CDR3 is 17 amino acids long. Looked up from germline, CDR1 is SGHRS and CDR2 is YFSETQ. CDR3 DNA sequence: TGCGCCAGCAGGCGGTCGGACAGGGTAGATGGCACAGATACGCAGTATTTT. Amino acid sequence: CASRRSDRVDGTDTQYF.

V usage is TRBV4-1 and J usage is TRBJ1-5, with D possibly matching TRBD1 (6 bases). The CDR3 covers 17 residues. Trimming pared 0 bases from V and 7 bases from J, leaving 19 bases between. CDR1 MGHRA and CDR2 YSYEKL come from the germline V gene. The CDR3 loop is CASSQEAAGVVRQPQHF. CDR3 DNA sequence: TGCGCCAGCAGCCAAGAAGCGGCAGGGGTGGTTCGACAGCCCCAGCATTTT.

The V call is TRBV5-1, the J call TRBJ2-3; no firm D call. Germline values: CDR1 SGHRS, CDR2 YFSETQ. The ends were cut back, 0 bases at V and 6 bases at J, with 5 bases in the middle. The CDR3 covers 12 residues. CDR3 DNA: TGCGCCAGCAGCTTGGTGGGGGATACGCAGTATTTT. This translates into CASSLVGDTQYF.

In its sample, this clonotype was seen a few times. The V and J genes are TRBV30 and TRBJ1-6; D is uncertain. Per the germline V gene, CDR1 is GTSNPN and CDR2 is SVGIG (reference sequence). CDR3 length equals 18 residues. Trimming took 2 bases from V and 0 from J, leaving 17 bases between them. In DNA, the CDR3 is TGTGCCTGGAGTAAGGGCAGGACCCCAAGCTCCTATAATTCACCCCTCCACTTT. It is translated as CAWSKGRTPSSYNSPLHF.

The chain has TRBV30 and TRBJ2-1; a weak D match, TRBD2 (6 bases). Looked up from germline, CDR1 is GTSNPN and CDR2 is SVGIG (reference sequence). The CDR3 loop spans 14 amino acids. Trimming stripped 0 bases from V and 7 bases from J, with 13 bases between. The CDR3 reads CAWSVLGLRNEQFF. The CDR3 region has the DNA TGTGCCTGGAGTGTACTGGGACTGCGTAATGAGCAGTTCTTC.

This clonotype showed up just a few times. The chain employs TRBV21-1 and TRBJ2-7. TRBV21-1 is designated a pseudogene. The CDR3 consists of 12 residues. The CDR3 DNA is TGTGCCAGCAGCAAAGCGTCCTACGAGCAGTACTTC. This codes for CASSKASYEQYF.

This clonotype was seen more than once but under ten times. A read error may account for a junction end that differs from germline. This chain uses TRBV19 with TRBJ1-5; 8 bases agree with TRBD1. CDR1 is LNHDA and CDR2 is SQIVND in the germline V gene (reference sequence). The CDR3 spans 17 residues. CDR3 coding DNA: TGTGCCAGTAGTATAAGTCGACTTGGACAGGGCAACCAGCCCCAGCATTTT. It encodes CASSISRLGQGNQPQHF.

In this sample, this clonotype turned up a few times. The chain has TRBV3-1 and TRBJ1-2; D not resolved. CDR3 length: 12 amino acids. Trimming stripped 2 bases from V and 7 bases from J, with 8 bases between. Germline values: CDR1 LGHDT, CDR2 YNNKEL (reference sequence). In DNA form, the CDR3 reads TGTGCCAGCAGCCAACTAAACGGTGGCTACACCTTC. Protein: CASSQLNGGYTF.

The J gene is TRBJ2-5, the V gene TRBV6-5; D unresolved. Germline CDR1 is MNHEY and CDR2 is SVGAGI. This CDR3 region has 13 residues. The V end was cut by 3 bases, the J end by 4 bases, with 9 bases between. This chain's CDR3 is CASSYTARETQYF. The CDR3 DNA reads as TGTGCCAGCAGTTATACAGCCCGAGAGACCCAGTACTTC.

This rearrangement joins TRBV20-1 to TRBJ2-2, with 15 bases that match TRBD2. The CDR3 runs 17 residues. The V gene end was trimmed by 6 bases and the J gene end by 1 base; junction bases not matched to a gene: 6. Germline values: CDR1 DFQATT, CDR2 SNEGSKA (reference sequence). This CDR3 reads CSAIPGLAGGNTGELFF. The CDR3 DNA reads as TGCAGTGCCATCCCGGGACTAGCGGGGGGGAACACCGGGGAGCTGTTTTTT.

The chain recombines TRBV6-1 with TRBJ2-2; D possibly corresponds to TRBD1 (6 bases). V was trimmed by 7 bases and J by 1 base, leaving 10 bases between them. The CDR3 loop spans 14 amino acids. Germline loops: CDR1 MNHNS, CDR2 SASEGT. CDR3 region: CASIQGMNTGELFF. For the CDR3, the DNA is TGTGCCAGCATTCAGGGGATGAACACCGGGGAGCTGTTTTTT.

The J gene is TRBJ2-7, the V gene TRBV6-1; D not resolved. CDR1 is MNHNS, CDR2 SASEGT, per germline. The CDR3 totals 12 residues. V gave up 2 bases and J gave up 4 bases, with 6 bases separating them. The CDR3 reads CASSELGYEQYF. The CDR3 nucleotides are TGTGCCAGCAGTGAACTAGGATACGAGCAGTACTTC.

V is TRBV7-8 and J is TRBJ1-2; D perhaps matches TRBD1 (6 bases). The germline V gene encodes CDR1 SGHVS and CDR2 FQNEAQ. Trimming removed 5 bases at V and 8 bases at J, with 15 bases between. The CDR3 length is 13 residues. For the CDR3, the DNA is TGTGCCAGCAGCCCCAGACCAGGGGAGGGCTACACCTTC. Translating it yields CASSPRPGEGYTF.

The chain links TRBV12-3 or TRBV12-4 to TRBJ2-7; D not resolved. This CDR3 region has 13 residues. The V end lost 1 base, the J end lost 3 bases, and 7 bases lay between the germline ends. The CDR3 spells CASSLGTLYEQYF. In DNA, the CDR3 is TGTGCCAGCAGTTTAGGGACCCTCTACGAGCAGTACTTC.

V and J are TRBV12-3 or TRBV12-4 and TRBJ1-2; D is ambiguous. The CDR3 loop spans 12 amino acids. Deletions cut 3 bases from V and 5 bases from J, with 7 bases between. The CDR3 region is CASSFVKYGYTF. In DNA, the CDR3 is TGTGCCAGCAGTTTCGTGAAGTATGGCTACACCTTC.

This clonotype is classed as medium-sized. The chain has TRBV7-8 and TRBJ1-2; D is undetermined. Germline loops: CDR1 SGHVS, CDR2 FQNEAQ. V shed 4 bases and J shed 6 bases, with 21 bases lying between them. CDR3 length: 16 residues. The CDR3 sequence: CASSWREGRPTNGYTF. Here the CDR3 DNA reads TGTGCCAGCAGCTGGAGGGAAGGGAGGCCAACGAATGGCTACACCTTC.

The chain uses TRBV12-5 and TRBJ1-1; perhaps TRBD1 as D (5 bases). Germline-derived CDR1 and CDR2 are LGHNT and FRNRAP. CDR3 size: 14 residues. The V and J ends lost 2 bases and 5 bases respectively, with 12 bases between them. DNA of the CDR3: TGTGCTAGTGGTTTGATGGGGGGTTGGACTGAAGCTTTCTTT. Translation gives CASGLMGGWTEAFF.

The CDR3 nucleotides are TGTGCCAGCAGCCCCGGGACTAGCGGGGGAACCTACAATGAGCAGTTCTTC. Translating it yields CASSPGTSGGTYNEQFF. The rearrangement uses TRBV6-1 and TRBJ2-1; TRBD2 matches at 14 bases. CDR1 and CDR2 (germline): MNHNS, SASEGT. CDR3 length: 17 residues. After removal of 6 bases from V and 2 bases from J, the junction contained 6 bases not matched to a gene.

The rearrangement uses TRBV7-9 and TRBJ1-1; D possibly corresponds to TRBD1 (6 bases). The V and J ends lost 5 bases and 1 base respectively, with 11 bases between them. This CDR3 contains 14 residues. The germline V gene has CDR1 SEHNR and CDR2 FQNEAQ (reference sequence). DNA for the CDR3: TGTGCCAGCAGCCACCGGGACAAGAACACTGAAGCTTTCTTT. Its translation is CASSHRDKNTEAFF.

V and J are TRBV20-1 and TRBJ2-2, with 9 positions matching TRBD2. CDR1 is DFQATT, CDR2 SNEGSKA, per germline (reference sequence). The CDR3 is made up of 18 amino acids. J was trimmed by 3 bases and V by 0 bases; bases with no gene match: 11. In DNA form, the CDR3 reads TGCAGTGCTAGAGATTCCCCGCGGGCGGGGGGGCACACCGGGGAGCTGTTTTTT. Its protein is CSARDSPRAGGHTGELFF.

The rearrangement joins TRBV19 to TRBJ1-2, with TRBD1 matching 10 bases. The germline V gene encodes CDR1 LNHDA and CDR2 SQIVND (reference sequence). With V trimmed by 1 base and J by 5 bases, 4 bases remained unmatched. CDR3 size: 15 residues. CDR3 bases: TGTGCCAGTAGTATAGCGGGGACAGGGGTATATGGCTACACCTTC. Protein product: CASSIAGTGVYGYTF.

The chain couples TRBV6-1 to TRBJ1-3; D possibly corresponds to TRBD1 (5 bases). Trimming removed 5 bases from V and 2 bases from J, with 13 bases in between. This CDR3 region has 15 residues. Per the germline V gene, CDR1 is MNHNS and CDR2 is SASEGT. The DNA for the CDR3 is TGTGCCAGCAGTCGCCGAGGGGTCCCTGGAAACACCATATATTTT. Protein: CASSRRGVPGNTIYF.

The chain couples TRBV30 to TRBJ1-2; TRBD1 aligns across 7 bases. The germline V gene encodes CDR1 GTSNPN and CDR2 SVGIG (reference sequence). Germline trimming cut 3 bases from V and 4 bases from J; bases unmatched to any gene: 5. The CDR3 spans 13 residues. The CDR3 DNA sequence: TGTGCCTGGAGCCGGGACAGACCCTATGGCTACACCTTC. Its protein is CAWSRDRPYGYTF. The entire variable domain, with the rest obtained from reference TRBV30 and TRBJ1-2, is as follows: SQTIHQWPATLVQPVGSPLSLECTVEGTSNPNLYWYRQAAGRGLQLLFYSVGIGQISSEVPQNLSASRPQDRQFILSSKKLLLSDSGFYLCAWSRDRPYGYTFGSGTRLTVV.

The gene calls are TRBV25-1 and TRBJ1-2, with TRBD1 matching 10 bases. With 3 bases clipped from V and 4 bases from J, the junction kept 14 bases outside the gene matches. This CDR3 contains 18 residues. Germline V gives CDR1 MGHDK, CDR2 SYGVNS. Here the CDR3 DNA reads TGTGCCAGCAGTGACAGAGTGGGACAGGGGTCCCCTACCTATGGCTACACCTTC. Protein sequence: CASSDRVGQGSPTYGYTF.

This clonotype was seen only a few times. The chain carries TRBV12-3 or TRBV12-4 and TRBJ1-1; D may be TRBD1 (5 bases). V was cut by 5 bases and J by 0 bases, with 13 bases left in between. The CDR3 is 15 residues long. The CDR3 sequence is CASSVLGTVNTEAFF. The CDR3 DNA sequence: TGTGCCAGCAGTGTTCTGGGGACGGTGAACACTGAAGCTTTCTTT.

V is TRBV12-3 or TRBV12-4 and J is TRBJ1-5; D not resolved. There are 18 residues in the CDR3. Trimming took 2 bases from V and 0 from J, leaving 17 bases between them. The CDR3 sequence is CASSLFGRGTNSNQPQHF. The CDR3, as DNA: TGTGCCAGCAGTTTATTCGGTCGGGGTACCAATAGCAATCAGCCCCAGCATTTT.

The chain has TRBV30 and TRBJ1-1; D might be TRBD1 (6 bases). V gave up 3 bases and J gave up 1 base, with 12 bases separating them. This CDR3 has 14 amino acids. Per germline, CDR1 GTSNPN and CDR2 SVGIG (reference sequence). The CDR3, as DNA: TGTGCCTGGAGATCAAGGGGGGGGAACACTGAAGCTTTCTTT. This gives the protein CAWRSRGGNTEAFF. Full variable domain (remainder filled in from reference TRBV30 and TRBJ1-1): SQTIHQWPATLVQPVGSPLSLECTVEGTSNPNLYWYRQAAGRGLQLLFYSVGIGQISSEVPQNLSASRPQDRQFILSSKKLLLSDSGFYLCAWRSRGGNTEAFFGQGTRLTVV.

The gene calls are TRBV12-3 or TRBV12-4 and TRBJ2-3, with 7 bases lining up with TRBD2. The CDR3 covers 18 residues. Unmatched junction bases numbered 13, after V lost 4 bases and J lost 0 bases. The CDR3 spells CASSYGTPSGPSTDTQYF. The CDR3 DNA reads TGTGCCAGCAGTTATGGGACGCCTAGCGGTCCTAGCACAGATACGCAGTATTTT.